Sequencing of this TCR beta chain was carried out in a study of response to subunit inactivated influenza vaccine. TCRdb called the RT-PCR reads again in MiXCR, with one record for every CDR3 protein. Seen here are about 190,000 distinct CDR3 sequences, approximately 14% observed once, and the top ten hold approximately 25%. This clonotype was detected ten times or more. V shed 6 bases, J shed 4 bases, and the junction held 3 bases outside the gene matches. This CDR3 comprises 12 residues. Germline V gene data show CDR1 as SQVTM and CDR2 as ANQGSEA. This chain connects TRBV29-1 to TRBJ1-1; 9 positions match TRBD1. The clonotype comes from a man aged 45 to 65 who received an inactivated influenza vaccine. The sequences come from CD8+ T cells sorted from PBMCs, collected about 5 days after vaccination. CDR3 amino acids: CSVLTGGTEAFF. Here the CDR3 DNA reads TGCAGCGTCCTGACAGGGGGCACTGAAGCTTTCTTT.